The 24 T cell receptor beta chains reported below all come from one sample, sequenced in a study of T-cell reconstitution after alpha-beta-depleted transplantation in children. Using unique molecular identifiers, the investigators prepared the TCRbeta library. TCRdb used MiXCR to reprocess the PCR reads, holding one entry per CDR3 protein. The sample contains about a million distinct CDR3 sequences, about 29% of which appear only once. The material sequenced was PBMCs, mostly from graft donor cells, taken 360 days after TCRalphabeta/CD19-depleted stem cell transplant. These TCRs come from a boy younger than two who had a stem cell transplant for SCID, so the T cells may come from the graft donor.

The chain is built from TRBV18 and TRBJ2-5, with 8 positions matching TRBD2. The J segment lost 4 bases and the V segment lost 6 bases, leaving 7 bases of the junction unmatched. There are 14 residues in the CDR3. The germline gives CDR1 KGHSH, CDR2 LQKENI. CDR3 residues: CASSRNGGAETQYF. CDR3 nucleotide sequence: TGTGCCAGCTCCCGAAACGGGGGGGCAGAGACCCAGTACTTC.

The chain's CDR3 is CASSKIGRGAPTEAFF. The CDR3 DNA is TGTGCCAGCAGCAAAATTGGTCGGGGGGCGCCCACTGAAGCTTTCTTT. J is TRBJ1-1 and V is TRBV21-1; no DNA check was done on the table's D call, TRBD1. TRBV21-1 is designated a pseudogene. CDR3 length: 16 amino acids.

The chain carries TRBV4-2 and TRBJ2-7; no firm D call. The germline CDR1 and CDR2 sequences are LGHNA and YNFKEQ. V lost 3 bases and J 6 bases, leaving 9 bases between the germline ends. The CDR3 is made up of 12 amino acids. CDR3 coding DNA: TGTGCCAGCAGCCAGCCCGGGCTCGAGCAGTACTTC. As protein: CASSQPGLEQYF.

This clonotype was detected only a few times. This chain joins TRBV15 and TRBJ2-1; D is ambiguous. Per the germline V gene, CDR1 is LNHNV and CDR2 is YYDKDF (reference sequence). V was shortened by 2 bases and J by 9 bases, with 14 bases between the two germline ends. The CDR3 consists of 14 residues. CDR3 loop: CATSRPPPAGEQFF. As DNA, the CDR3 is TGTGCCACCAGCAGACCTCCCCCGGCCGGTGAGCAGTTCTTC.

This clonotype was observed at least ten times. The CDR3 loop is CAISERGQGNTEAFF. For the CDR3, the DNA is TGTGCCATCAGTGAGAGGGGACAGGGGAACACTGAAGCTTTCTTT. The chain is built from TRBV10-3 and TRBJ1-1, with 9 bases aligning to TRBD1. Germline V gene lookup returns CDR1 ENHRY and CDR2 SYGVKD. This CDR3 contains 15 residues. After removal of 2 bases from V and 1 base from J, the junction contained 2 bases not matched to a gene.

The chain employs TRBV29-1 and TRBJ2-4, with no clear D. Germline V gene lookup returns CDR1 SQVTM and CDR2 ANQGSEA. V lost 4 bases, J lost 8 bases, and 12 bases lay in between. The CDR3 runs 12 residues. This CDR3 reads CSVVVGTDIQYF. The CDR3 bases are TGCAGCGTTGTCGTGGGTACGGACATTCAGTACTTC.

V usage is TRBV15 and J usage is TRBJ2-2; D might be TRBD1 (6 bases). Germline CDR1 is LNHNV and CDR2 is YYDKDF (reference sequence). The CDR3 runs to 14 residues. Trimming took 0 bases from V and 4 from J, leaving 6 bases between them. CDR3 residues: CATSRDRGTGELFF. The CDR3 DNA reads TGTGCCACCAGCAGAGACAGGGGCACCGGGGAGCTGTTTTTT.

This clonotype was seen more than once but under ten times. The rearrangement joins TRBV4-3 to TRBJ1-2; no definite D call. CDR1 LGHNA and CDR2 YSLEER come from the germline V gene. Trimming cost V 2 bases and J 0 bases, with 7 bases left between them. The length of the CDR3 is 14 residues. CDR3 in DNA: TGCGCCAGCAGCCAAAATACAGCTAACTATGGCTACACCTTC. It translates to CASSQNTANYGYTF.

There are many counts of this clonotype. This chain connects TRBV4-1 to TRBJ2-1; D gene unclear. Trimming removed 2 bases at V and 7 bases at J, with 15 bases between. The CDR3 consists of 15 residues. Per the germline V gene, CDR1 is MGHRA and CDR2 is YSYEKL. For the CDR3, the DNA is TGCGCCAGCAGCCAAACGGGCGGTCTTAGGAATGAGCAGTTCTTC. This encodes CASSQTGGLRNEQFF.

This CDR3 is CASTLRRMSGANVLTF. CDR3 nucleotide sequence: TGTGCCAGCACCCTGAGGCGGATGTCTGGGGCCAACGTCCTGACTTTC. V gene TRBV12-3 or TRBV12-4 combines with J gene TRBJ2-6; no clear D gene. The V end was cut by 7 bases, the J end by 1 base, with 14 bases between. The CDR3 spans 16 residues.

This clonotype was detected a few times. The CDR3 loop is CASSLAGGRTFGDTQYF. The CDR3 region has the DNA TGTGCCAGCAGCCTCGCGGGGGGGCGGACCTTCGGAGATACGCAGTATTTT. The genes are TRBV7-3 and TRBJ2-3; 9 nucleotides agree with TRBD2. The V gene end was trimmed by 5 bases and the J gene end by 5 bases; junction bases not matched to a gene: 14. The CDR3 covers 17 residues. Germline V lookup: CDR1 SGHTA, CDR2 FQGTGA.

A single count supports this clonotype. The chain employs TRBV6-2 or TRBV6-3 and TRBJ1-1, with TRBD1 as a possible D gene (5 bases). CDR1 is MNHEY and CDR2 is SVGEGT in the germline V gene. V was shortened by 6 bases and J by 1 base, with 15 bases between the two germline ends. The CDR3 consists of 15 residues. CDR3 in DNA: TGTGCCAGCAGAGTCGGGCAGGGAGGGAACACTGAAGCTTTCTTT. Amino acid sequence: CASRVGQGGNTEAFF.

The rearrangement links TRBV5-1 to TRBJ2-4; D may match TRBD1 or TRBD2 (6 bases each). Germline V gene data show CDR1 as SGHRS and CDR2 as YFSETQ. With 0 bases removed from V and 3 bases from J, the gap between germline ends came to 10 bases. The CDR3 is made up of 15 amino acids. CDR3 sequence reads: CASSLVGGDKNIQYF. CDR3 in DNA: TGCGCCAGCAGCTTGGTGGGGGGCGACAAAAACATTCAGTACTTC.

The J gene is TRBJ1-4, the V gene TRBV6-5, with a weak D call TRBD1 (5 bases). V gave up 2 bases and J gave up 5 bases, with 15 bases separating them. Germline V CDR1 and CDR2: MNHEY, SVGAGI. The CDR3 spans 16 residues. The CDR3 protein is CASSYRFGAGNEKLFF. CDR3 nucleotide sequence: TGTGCCAGCAGTTACCGCTTTGGGGCGGGAAATGAAAAACTGTTTTTT.

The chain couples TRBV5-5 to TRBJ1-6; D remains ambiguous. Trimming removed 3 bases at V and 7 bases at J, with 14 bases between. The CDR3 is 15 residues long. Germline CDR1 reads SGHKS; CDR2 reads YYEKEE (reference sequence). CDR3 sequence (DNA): TGTGCCAGCAGCTCAGGCGGGATGGAGAATTCACCCCTCCACTTT. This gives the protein CASSSGGMENSPLHF.

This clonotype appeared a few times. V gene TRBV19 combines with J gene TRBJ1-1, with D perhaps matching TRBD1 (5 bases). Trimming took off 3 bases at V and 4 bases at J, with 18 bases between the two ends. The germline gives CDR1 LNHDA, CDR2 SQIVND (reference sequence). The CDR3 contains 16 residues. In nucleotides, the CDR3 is TGTGCCAGTAGTATCGGCGGGGGGTGGGGTGCCACTGAAGCTTTCTTT. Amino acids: CASSIGGGWGATEAFF.

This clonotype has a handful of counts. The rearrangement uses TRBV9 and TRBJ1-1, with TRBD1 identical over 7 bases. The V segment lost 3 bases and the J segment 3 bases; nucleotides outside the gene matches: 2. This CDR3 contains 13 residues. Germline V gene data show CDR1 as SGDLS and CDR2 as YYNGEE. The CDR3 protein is CASSGDSDTEAFF. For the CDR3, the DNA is TGTGCCAGCAGCGGGGACAGTGACACTGAAGCTTTCTTT.

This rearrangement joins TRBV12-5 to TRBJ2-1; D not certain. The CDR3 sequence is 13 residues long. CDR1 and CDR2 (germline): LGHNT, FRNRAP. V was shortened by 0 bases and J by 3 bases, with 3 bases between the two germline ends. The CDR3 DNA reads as TGTGCTAGTGGTTTGGTGGGCTACAATGAGCAGTTCTTC. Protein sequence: CASGLVGYNEQFF.

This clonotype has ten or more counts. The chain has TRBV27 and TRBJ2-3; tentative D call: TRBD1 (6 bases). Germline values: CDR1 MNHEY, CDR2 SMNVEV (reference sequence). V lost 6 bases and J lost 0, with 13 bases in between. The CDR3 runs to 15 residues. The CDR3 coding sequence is TGTGCCAGCAGCTCCGGGACAACTAGCACAGATACGCAGTATTTT. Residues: CASSSGTTSTDTQYF.

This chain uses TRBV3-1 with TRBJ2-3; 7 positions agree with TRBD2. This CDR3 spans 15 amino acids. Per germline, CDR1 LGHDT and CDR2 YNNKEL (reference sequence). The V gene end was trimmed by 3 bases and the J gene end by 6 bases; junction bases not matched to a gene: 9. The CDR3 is CASSHKGGPGDTQYF. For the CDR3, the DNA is TGTGCCAGCAGCCACAAGGGAGGGCCAGGGGATACGCAGTATTTT.

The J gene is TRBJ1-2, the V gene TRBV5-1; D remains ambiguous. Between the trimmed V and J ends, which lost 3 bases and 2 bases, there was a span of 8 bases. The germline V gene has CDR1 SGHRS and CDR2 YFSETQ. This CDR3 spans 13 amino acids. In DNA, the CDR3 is TGCGCCAGCAGCTCGGTGGGCAACTATGGCTACACCTTC. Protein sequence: CASSSVGNYGYTF.

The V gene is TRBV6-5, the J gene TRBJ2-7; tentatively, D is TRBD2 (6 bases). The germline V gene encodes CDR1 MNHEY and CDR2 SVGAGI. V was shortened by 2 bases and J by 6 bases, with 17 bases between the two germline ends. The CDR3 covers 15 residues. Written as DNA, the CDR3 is TGTGCCAGCAGTTACAGGACTACCTTTTCCGGCGAGCAGTACTTC. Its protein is CASSYRTTFSGEQYF.

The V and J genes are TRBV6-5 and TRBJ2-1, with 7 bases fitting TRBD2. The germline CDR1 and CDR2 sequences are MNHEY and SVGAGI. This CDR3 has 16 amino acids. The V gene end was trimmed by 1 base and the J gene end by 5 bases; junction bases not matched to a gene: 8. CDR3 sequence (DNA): TGTGCCAGCAGTTACTGGCCTAGCGGAGTGAACAATGAGCAGTTCTTC. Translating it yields CASSYWPSGVNNEQFF.

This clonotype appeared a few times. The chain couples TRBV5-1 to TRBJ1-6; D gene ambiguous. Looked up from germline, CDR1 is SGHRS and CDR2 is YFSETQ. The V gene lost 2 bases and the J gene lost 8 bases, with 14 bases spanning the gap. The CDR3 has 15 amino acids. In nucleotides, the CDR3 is TGCGCCAGCAGCTTAGACCCGACAACCTATTCACCCCTCCACTTT. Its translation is CASSLDPTTYSPLHF.